A selection of T cell receptor beta chains follows, all from one sample in a study of T cells in Graves' hyperthyroidism and ophthalmopathy. One entry per CDR3 protein results from TCRdb running MiXCR on the multiplex PCR reads. The sample carries around 300,000 distinct CDR3 sequences, about an eighth recorded once. The source material was blood. The receptors were gathered from a woman younger than 45 with Graves' hyperthyroidism that later progressed to Graves' ophthalmopathy. The CDR3 runs from the conserved cysteine through the conserved F or W. Each record gives: V gene, J gene, clone size, D gene, CDR3 DNA, CDR3 protein. A D gene is named only where the DNA matches it firmly. Some rows have no size entry. The others give once, few or many, or a class for an expanded clone.

V: TRBV20-1; J: TRBJ1-4; size: few; D: NA; DNA: TGCAGTGTCGAGCGAGCTGAAAAACTGTTTTTT; CDR3: CSVERAEKLFF
V: TRBV28; J: TRBJ1-6; size: NA; D: TRBD1; DNA: TGTGCCAGCAGTTTCCCGGGACAGGGTGGCGATTCACCCCTCCACTTT; CDR3: CASSFPGQGGDSPLHF
V: TRBV4-2; J: TRBJ1-2; size: NA; D: TRBD1; DNA: TGTGCCAGCACCCCAGGGGGAGACTCTGATGGCTACACCTTC; CDR3: CASTPGGDSDGYTF
V: TRBV13; J: TRBJ2-3; size: few; D: TRBD2; DNA: TGTGCCAGCAGCTATCGGACTAGCGGGGGCACAGATACGCAGTATTTT; CDR3: CASSYRTSGGTDTQYF
V: TRBV12-3/TRBV12-4; J: TRBJ2-6; size: many; D: NA; DNA: TGTGCCAGCATGGACAAGATTGGGGCCAACGTCCTGACTTTC; CDR3: CASMDKIGANVLTF
V: TRBV12-3/TRBV12-4; J: TRBJ2-7; size: many; D: TRBD1; DNA: TGTGCCAGCTCCCGAGAGGACAGGCGCTCCTACGAGCAGTACTTC; CDR3: CASSREDRRSYEQYF
V: TRBV7-2; J: TRBJ2-5; size: many; D: NA; DNA: TGTGCCAGCAGCTCAACGTACCAAGAGACCCAGTACTTC; CDR3: CASSSTYQETQYF
V: TRBV4-3; J: TRBJ2-5; size: many; D: NA; DNA: TGCGCCAGCAGCCAAGTCGGCGGGGAGACCCAGTACTTC; CDR3: CASSQVGGETQYF
V: TRBV7-9; J: TRBJ2-1; size: many; D: TRBD2; DNA: TGTGCCAGCAGCTTCGGGACTAGCGGGAGCGGGGATGAGCAGTTCTTC; CDR3: CASSFGTSGSGDEQFF
V: TRBV6-5; J: TRBJ2-5; size: many; D: TRBD1; DNA: TGTGCCAGCAGTTACTCGATGGGGGCAGGGGGAGAGACCCAGTACTTC; CDR3: CASSYSMGAGGETQYF
V: TRBV2; J: TRBJ2-1; size: many; D: NA; DNA: TGTGCCAGCAGTGGGCAGGGGTTGCATGAGCAGTTCTTC; CDR3: CASSGQGLHEQFF
V: TRBV9; J: TRBJ2-7; size: few; D: NA; DNA: TGTGCCAGCAGCGTAGGTGCGACGGGCTACGAGCAGTACTTC; CDR3: CASSVGATGYEQYF
V: TRBV27; J: TRBJ2-3; size: many; D: TRBD2; DNA: TGTGCCAGCAGTTTAGGATCGGCTAGCGGGAGCTGGGCAGATACGCAGTATTTT; CDR3: CASSLGSASGSWADTQYF
V: TRBV12-3/TRBV12-4; J: TRBJ1-4; size: many; D: TRBD1; DNA: TGTGCCAGCAGACGAGGGGGCGGGAATGAAAAACTGTTTTTT; CDR3: CASRRGGGNEKLFF
V: TRBV27; J: TRBJ1-4; size: few; D: TRBD1; DNA: TGTGCCAGCAGTTTGGGACAGGGGAGCTATGAAAAACTGTTTTTT; CDR3: CASSLGQGSYEKLFF
V: TRBV7-9; J: TRBJ2-1; size: many; D: NA; DNA: TGTGCCAGCAGCTTAGGTGAGGCCTTCAATGAGCAGTTCTTC; CDR3: CASSLGEAFNEQFF
V: TRBV5-1; J: TRBJ2-2; size: NA; D: TRBD2; DNA: TGCGCCAGCAGCGGAACAATAGCGGGAGGGCCCACCGGGGAGCTGGTTTTT; CDR3: CASSGTIAGGPTGELVF
V: TRBV9; J: TRBJ1-2; size: NA; D: NA; DNA: TGTGCCAGCAGCGTAGGTGTAGTAGGCTATGGCTACACCTTC; CDR3: CASSVGVVGYGYTF
V: TRBV18; J: TRBJ1-1; size: many; D: TRBD1; DNA: TGTGCCAGCTCACTCGGACAGGGGATATCCATTGAAGCTTTCTTT; CDR3: CASSLGQGISIEAFF
V: TRBV6-2/TRBV6-3; J: TRBJ2-7; size: few; D: TRBD1; DNA: TGTGCCAGCAGTCCGACAGGGGCCGAGCAGTACTTC; CDR3: CASSPTGAEQYF
V: TRBV3-1; J: TRBJ1-5; size: many; D: NA; DNA: TGTGCCAGCAGCCAGGGGCTGGGAGGCAATCAGCCCCAGCATTTT; CDR3: CASSQGLGGNQPQHF
V: TRBV6-1; J: TRBJ1-2; size: few; D: NA; DNA: TGTGCCAGCAGTCCAAGAGACGGACAGTATGGCTACACCTTC; CDR3: CASSPRDGQYGYTF
V: TRBV28; J: TRBJ1-4; size: many; D: NA; DNA: TGTGCCAGCAGCTCCCCCAGATTGGCAGCAACTAATGAAAAACTGTTTTTT; CDR3: CASSSPRLAATNEKLFF
V: TRBV7-9; J: TRBJ1-2; size: many; D: NA; DNA: TGTGCCAGCAGCCCGACAGAGGCTAACTATGGCTACACCTTC; CDR3: CASSPTEANYGYTF
V: TRBV19; J: TRBJ1-5; size: many; D: TRBD1; DNA: TGTGCCAGTAGTAATAACAGGGGGCAGAGCAATCAGCCCCAGCATTTT; CDR3: CASSNNRGQSNQPQHF
V: TRBV5-4; J: TRBJ2-7; size: once; D: NA; DNA: TGTGCCAGCACCCTGAGGGGGAGCGGCGAGCAGTACTTC; CDR3: CASTLRGSGEQYF
V: TRBV11-3; J: TRBJ2-1; size: many; D: NA; DNA: TGTGCCAGCAGCTTATCTTCCCTTTTAGGGTACAATGAGCAGTTCTTC; CDR3: CASSLSSLLGYNEQFF
V: TRBV28; J: TRBJ1-2; size: many; D: NA; DNA: TGTGCCAGCAGTTACCCCGGCGAGGGTTTGAACTATGGCTACACCTTC; CDR3: CASSYPGEGLNYGYTF
V: TRBV28; J: TRBJ2-7; size: many; D: TRBD2; DNA: TGTGCCAGCGGCGGAACTAGCGGGAGGTCCTACGAGCAGTACTTC; CDR3: CASGGTSGRSYEQYF
V: TRBV30; J: TRBJ1-5; size: many; D: NA; DNA: TGTGCCTGGGCCCTGCGAGGTTTTAGCAATCAGCCCCAGCATTTT; CDR3: CAWALRGFSNQPQHF
V: TRBV4-1; J: TRBJ2-3; size: few; D: NA; DNA: TGCGCCAGCAGCCCGCAGGGCCAGGCTAATACGCAGTATTTT; CDR3: CASSPQGQANTQYF
V: TRBV5-8; J: TRBJ2-1; size: few; D: TRBD2; DNA: TGTGCCAGCAGCTTCGGAGCGGGGGAGTACAATGAGCAGTTCTTC; CDR3: CASSFGAGEYNEQFF
V: TRBV12-5; J: TRBJ1-1; size: many; D: NA; DNA: TGTGCTAGTGCTCCCGGGACGATCGCAATGAACACTGAAGCTTTCTTT; CDR3: CASAPGTIAMNTEAFF
V: TRBV4-3; J: TRBJ2-3; size: many; D: NA; DNA: TGCGCCAGCAGCCAAGCGGGGGCGCAGGATACGCAGTATTTT; CDR3: CASSQAGAQDTQYF
V: TRBV7-2; J: TRBJ1-3; size: many; D: NA; DNA: TGTGCCAGCAGCGCCGGGACACCATGGAACACCATATATTTT; CDR3: CASSAGTPWNTIYF
V: TRBV7-2; J: TRBJ2-5; size: many; D: NA; DNA: TGTGCCAGCAGCCCAGACCTAGGGAGGGAGACCCAGTACTTC; CDR3: CASSPDLGRETQYF
V: TRBV27; J: TRBJ1-4; size: few; D: NA; DNA: TGTGCCAGCAGTTTATCGAGCCAGGGGCGTTTTAATGAAAAACTGTTTTTT; CDR3: CASSLSSQGRFNEKLFF
V: TRBV20-1; J: TRBJ2-1; size: many; D: NA; DNA: TGCAGTGCTCGCGGACGGGGTGAGCAGTTCTTC; CDR3: CSARGRGEQFF
V: TRBV11-2; J: TRBJ2-1; size: NA; D: NA; DNA: TGTGCCAGCAGCTTGGACAGTTCTCTCGATGAGCAGTTCTTC; CDR3: CASSLDSSLDEQFF
V: TRBV29-1; J: TRBJ1-6; size: many; D: TRBD1; DNA: TGCAGCGCCCGAGGGACAGCAGATTCACCCCTCCACTTT; CDR3: CSARGTADSPLHF
V: TRBV5-4; J: TRBJ2-4; size: NA; D: TRBD2; DNA: TGTGCCAGCAGCTGGGGGGGGAACATTCAGTACTTC; CDR3: CASSWGGNIQYF
V: TRBV7-2; J: TRBJ2-7; size: many; D: NA; DNA: TGTGCCAGCAGCTTCTATAACGAGCAGTACTTC; CDR3: CASSFYNEQYF
V: TRBV18; J: TRBJ2-3; size: many; D: NA; DNA: TGTGCCAGCTCACCAGACGGCCCTCAAGATACGCAGTATTTT; CDR3: CASSPDGPQDTQYF
V: TRBV27; J: TRBJ2-2; size: many; D: TRBD1; DNA: TGTGCCAGCAGTTACAGGGGGCCCAACACCGGGGAGCTGTTTTTT; CDR3: CASSYRGPNTGELFF
V: TRBV20-1; J: TRBJ1-1; size: many; D: NA; DNA: TGCAGTGCAGGGGCGTTAATCACTGAAGCTTTCTTT; CDR3: CSAGALITEAFF
V: TRBV2; J: TRBJ1-2; size: few; D: NA; DNA: TGTGCCAGCAGTGCCAGGGCTTTACATGGCTACACCTTC; CDR3: CASSARALHGYTF
V: TRBV3-1; J: TRBJ2-2; size: many; D: NA; DNA: TGTGCCAGCAGCCAAGAAGGGGGGTCCGGGGAGCTGTTTTTT; CDR3: CASSQEGGSGELFF
V: TRBV27; J: TRBJ2-4; size: NA; D: TRBD2; DNA: TGTGCCTCGGGGGAGGGCGGAAACATTCAGTACTTC; CDR3: CASGEGGNIQYF
V: TRBV28; J: TRBJ2-7; size: NA; D: TRBD2; DNA: TGTGCCAGCAGTTCGGGACTAGCGGGAGGGGGGGGGGAGCAGTACTTC; CDR3: CASSSGLAGGGGEQYF
V: TRBV7-9; J: TRBJ2-7; size: many; D: TRBD2; DNA: TGTGCCAGCAGCTTATGGGGCGGGAGGATCTCCTACGAGCAGTACTTC; CDR3: CASSLWGGRISYEQYF
V: TRBV3-1; J: TRBJ2-2; size: many; D: NA; DNA: TGTGCCAGCAGCCTAATGGCTAGCACCGGGGAGCTGTTTTTT; CDR3: CASSLMASTGELFF